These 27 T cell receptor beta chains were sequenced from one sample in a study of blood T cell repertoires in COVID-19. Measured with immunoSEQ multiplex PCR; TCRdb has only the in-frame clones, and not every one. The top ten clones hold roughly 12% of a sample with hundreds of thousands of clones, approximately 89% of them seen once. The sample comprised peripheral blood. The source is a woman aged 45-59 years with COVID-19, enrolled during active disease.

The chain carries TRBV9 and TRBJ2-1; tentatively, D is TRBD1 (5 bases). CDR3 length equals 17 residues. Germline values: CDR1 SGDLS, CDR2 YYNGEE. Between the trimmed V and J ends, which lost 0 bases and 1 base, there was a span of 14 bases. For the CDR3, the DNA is TGTGCCAGCAGCGTAGCTCTCCAGGGTCTATCCTACAATGAGCAGTTCTTC. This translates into CASSVALQGLSYNEQFF.

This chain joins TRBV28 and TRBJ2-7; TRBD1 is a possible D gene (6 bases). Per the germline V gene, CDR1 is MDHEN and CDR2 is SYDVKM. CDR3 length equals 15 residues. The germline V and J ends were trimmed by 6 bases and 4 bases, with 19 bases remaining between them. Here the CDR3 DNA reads TGTGCCAGCAGCCCCACCGGGACATCCAATTACGAGCAGTACTTC. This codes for CASSPTGTSNYEQYF.

The CDR3 is CASSYSGRGNTEAFF. The CDR3 DNA sequence: TGTGCCAGCAGTTACTCGGGCAGGGGTAACACTGAAGCTTTCTTT. The chain carries TRBV6-2 or TRBV6-3 and TRBJ1-1; a weak D match, TRBD1 (6 bases). The germline CDR1 and CDR2 sequences are MNHEY and SVGEGT. V lost 0 bases to trimming and J lost 2 bases, with 10 bases between them. The CDR3 has 15 residues.

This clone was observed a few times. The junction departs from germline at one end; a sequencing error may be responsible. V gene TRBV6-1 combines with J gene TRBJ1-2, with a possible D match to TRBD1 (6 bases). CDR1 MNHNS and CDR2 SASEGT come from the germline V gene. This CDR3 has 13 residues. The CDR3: CASREGGDYGYTF. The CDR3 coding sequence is TGTGCCAGCAGAGAAGGGGGAGACTATGGCTACACCTTC.

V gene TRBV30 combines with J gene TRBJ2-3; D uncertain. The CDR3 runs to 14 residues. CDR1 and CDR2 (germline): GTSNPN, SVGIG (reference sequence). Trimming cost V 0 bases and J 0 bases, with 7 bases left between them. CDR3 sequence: CAWSVLFSTDTQYF. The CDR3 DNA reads TGTGCCTGGAGTGTACTTTTCAGCACAGATACGCAGTATTTT.

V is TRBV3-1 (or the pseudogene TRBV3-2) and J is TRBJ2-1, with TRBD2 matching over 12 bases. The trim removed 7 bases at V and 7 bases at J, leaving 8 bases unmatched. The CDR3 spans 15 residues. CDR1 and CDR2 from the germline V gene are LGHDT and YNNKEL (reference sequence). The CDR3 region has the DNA TGTGCCAGCACACGACTAGCGGGGGTGGGTAATGAGCAGTTCTTC. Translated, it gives CASTRLAGVGNEQFF.

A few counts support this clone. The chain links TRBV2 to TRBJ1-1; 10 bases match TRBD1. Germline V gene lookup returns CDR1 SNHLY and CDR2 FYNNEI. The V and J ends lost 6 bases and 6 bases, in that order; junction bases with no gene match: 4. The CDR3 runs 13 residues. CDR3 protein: CASRGQGRAEAFF. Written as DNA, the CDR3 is TGTGCCAGCAGGGGACAGGGGCGGGCTGAAGCTTTCTTT.

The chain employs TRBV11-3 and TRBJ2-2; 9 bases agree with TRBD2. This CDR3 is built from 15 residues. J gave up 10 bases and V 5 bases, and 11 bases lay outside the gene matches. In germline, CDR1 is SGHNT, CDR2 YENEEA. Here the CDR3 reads CASSPGVAGAEELFF. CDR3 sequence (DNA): TGTGCCAGCAGCCCCGGGGTAGCGGGGGCCGAGGAGCTGTTTTTT. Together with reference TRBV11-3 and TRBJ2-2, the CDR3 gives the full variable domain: EAGVVQSPRYKIIEKKQPVAFWCNPISGHNTLYWYLQNLGQGPELLIRYENEEAVDDSQLPKDRFSAERLKGVDSTLKIQPAELGDSAVYLCASSPGVAGAEELFFGEGSRLTVL.

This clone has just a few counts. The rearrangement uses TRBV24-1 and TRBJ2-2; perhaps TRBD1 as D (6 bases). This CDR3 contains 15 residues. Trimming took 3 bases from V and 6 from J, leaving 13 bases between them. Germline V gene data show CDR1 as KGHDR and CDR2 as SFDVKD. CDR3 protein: CATSDPQGFAGELFF. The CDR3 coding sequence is TGTGCCACCAGTGATCCACAGGGCTTTGCCGGGGAGCTGTTTTTT.

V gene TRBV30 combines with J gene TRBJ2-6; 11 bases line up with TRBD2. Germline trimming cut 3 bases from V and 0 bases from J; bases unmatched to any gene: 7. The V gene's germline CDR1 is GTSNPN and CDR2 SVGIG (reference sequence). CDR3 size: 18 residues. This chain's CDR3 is CAWRKPGTSGSGANVLTF. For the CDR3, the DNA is TGTGCCTGGAGGAAGCCCGGGACTAGCGGCTCTGGGGCCAACGTCCTGACTTTC.

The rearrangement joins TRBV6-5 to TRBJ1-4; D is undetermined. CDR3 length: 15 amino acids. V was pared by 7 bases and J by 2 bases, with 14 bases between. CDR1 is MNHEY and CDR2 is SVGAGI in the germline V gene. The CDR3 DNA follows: TGTGCCAGCACCTCATTAAGAGGGACTAATGAAAAACTGTTTTTT. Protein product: CASTSLRGTNEKLFF.

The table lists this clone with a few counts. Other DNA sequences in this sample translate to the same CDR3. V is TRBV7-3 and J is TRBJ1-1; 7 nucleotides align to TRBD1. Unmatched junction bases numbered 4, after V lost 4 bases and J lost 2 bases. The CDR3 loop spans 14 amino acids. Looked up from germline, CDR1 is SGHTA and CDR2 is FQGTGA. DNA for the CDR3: TGTGCCAGCAGCTCGGGACAGCTAAACACTGAAGCTTTCTTT. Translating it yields CASSSGQLNTEAFF.

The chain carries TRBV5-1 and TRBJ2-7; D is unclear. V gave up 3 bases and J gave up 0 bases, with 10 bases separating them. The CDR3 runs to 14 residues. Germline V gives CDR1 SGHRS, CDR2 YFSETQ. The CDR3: CASSSYYDSYEQYF. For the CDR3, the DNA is TGCGCCAGCAGCTCCTACTACGACTCCTACGAGCAGTACTTC.

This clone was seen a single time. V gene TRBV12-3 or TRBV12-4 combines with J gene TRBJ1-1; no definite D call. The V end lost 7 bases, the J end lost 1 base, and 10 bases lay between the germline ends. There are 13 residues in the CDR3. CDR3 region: CASTITTNTEAFF. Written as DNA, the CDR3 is TGTGCCAGCACCATTACTACGAACACTGAAGCTTTCTTT.

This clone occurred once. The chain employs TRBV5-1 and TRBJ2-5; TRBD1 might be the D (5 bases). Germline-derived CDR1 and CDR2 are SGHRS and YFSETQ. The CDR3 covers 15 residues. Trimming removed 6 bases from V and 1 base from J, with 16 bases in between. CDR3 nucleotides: TGCGCCAGCAAGTCCATCCCAGGGTCCCAAGAGACCCAGTACTTC. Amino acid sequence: CASKSIPGSQETQYF.

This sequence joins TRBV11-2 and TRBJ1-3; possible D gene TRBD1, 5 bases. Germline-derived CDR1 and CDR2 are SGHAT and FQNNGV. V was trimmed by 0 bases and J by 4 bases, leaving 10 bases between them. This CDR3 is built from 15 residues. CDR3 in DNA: TGTGCCAGCAGCTTAGATAGGGGAAGGGGAAACACCATATATTTT. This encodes CASSLDRGRGNTIYF.

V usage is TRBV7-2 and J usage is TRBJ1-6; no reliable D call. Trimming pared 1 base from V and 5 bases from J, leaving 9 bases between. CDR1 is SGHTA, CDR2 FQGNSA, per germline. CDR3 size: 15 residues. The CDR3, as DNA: TGTGCCAGCAGCTTAGGGCACAGAGATAATTCACCCCTCCACTTT. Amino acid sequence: CASSLGHRDNSPLHF.

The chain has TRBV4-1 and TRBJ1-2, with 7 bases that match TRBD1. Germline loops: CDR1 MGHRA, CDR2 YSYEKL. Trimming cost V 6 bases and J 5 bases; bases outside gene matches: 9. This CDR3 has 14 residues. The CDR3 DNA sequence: TGCGCCAGCAGGAAGCCCGGGACAGAGTATGGCTACACCTTC. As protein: CASRKPGTEYGYTF.

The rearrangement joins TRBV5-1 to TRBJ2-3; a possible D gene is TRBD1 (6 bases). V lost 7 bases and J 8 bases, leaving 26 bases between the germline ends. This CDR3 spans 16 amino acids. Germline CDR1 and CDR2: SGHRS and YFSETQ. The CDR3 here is CASRPAAGAYRGTQYF. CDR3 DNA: TGCGCCAGCCGTCCGGCGGCAGGGGCCTACAGAGGTACGCAGTATTTT.

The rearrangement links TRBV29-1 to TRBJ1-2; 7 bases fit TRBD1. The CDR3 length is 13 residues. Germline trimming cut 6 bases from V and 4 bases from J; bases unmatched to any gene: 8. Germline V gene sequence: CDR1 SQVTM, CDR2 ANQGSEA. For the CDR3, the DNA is TGCAGCGTCGAACTCGGGACAGCCTATGGCTACACCTTC. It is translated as CSVELGTAYGYTF.

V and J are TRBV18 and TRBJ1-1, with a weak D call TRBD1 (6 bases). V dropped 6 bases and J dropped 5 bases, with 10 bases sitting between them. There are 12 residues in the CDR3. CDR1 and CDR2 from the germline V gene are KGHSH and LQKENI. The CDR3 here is CASSPTGTEAFF. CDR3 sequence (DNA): TGTGCCAGCTCCCCCACAGGGACTGAAGCTTTCTTT.

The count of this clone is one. In nucleotides, the CDR3 is TGTGCCAGTAGCTCCGGGAGAAAAAACATTCAGTACTTC. The encoded protein is CASSSGRKNIQYF. V is TRBV19 and J is TRBJ2-4, with D possibly matching TRBD2 (6 bases). CDR3 length: 13 residues. Germline CDR1 reads LNHDA; CDR2 reads SQIVND (reference sequence). Trimming shortened V by 6 bases and J by 4 bases, and 10 bases separated the two germline ends.

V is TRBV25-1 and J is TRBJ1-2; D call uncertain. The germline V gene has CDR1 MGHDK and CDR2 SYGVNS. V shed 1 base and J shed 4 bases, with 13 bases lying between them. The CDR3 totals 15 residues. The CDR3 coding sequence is TGTGCCAGCAGTGAATTTGGGCGGGAAATCTATGGCTACACCTTC. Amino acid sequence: CASSEFGREIYGYTF.

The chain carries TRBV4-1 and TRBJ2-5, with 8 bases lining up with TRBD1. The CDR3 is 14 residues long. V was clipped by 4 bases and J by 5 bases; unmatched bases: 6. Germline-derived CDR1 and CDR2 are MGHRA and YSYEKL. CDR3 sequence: CASSPGQGLETQYF. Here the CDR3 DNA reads TGCGCCAGCAGCCCCGGACAGGGTTTGGAGACCCAGTACTTC.

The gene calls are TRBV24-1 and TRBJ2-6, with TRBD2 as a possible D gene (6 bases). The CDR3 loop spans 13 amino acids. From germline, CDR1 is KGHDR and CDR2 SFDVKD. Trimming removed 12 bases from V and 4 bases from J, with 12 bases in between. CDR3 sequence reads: CAGGGCGANVLTF. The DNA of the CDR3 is TGTGCCGGCGGAGGGTGCGGGGCCAACGTCCTGACTTTC.

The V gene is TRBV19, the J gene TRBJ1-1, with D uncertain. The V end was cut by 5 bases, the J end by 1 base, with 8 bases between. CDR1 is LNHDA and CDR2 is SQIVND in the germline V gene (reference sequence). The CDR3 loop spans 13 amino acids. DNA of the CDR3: TGTGCCAGTAGTTCGGGATCGAACACTGAAGCTTTCTTT. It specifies CASSSGSNTEAFF.

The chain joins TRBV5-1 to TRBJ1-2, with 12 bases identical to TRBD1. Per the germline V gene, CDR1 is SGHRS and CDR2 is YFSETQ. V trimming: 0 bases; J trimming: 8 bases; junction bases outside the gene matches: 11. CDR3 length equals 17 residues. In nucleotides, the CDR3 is TGCGCCAGCAGCTTGGGTGGGACAGGGGGCGCCCAGGGCGGCTACACCTTC. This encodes CASSLGGTGGAQGGYTF. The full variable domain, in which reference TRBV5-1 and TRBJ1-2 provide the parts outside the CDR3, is KAGVTQTPRYLIKTRGQQVTLSCSPISGHRSVSWYQQTPGQGLQFLFEYFSETQRNKGNFPGRFSGRQFSNSRSEMNVSTLELGDSALYLCASSLGGTGGAQGGYTFGSGTRLTVV.